This entry concerns a single T cell receptor beta chain. CDR1 is SGHDN, CDR2 FVKESK, per germline. Unmatched junction bases numbered 6, after V lost 0 bases and J lost 9 bases. The CDR3 is made up of 15 amino acids. This entry is derived from a study of CD8+ T cells in alopecia areata. The treatment here: oral pan-JAK inhibitor, 5-10 mg twice daily. RNA, once extracted, was reverse transcribed into cDNA for use as the sequencing template. This table comes from immunoSEQ multiplex PCR, and its TCRdb copy is limited to in-frame clones, with some not included. Among 100,000 to 150,000 clones listed, 61% were seen once.

The clonotype comes from a human donor with alopecia areata. The chain is built from TRBV14 and TRBJ2-4; TRBD1 matches 9 bases. The material was CD4+ T cells sorted from blood, obtained at week 4, from a patient treated with tofacitinib. The CDR3: CASSQDRTGVSIQYF. Written as DNA, the CDR3 is TGTGCCAGCAGCCAAGATAGGACAGGGGTTTCCATTCAGTACTTC.